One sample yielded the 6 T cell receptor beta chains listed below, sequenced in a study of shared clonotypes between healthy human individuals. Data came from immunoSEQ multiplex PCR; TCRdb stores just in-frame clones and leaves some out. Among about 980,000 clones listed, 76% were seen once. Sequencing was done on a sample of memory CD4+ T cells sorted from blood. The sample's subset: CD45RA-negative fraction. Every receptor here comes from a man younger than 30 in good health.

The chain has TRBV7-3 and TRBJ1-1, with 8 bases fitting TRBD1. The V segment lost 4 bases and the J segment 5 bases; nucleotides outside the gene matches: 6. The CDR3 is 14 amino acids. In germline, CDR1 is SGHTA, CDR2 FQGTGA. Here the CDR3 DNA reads TGTGCCAGCAGCTCCATTCGACAGGGGACTGAAGCTTTCTTT. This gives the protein CASSSIRQGTEAFF.

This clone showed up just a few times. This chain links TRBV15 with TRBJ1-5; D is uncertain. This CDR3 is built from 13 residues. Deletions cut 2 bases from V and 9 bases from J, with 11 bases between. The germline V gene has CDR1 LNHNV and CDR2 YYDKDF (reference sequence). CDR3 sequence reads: CATSRPSPGPQHF. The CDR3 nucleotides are TGTGCCACCAGCAGACCATCCCCGGGGCCCCAGCATTTT.

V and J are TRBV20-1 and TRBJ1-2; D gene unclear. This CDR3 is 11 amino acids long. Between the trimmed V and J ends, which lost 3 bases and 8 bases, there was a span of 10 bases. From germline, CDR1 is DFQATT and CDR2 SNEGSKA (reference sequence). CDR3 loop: CSASPVGGYTF. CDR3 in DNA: TGCAGTGCTAGCCCCGTGGGGGGCTACACCTTC.

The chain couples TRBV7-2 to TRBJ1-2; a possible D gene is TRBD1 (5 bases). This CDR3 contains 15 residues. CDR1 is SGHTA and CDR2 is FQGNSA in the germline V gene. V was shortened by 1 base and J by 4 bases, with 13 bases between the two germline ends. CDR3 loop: CASSLGPGTGYGYTF. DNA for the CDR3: TGTGCCAGCAGCTTAGGTCCAGGGACGGGCTATGGCTACACCTTC.

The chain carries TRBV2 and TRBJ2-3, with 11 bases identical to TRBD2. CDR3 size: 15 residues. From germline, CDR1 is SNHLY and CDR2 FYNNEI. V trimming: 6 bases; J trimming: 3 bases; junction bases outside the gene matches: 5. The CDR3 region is CASRATSGETDTQYF. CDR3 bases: TGTGCCAGCAGGGCGACTAGCGGGGAGACAGATACGCAGTATTTT.

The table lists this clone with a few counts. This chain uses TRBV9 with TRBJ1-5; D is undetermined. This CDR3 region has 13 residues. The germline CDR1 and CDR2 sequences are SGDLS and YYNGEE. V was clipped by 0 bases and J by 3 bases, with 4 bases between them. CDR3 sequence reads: CASSVGVNQPQHF. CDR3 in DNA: TGTGCCAGCAGCGTAGGGGTCAATCAGCCCCAGCATTTT. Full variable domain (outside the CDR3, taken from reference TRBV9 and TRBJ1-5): DSGVTQTPKHLITATGQRVTLRCSPRSGDLSVYWYQQSLDQGLQFLIQYYNGEERAKGNILERFSAQQFPDLHSELNLSSLELGDSALYFCASSVGVNQPQHFGDGTRLSIL.